The T cell receptor (beta chain) described here comes from a study of cytomegalovirus exposure and HLA in healthy donors. Study-wide results and limits: The authors later found HLA-associated TCR beta chains more clonally expanded than equally common others.

As concerns this clone: Its target is not known.

V lost 5 bases to trimming and J lost 6 bases, with 18 bases between them. Per germline, CDR1 SGHRS and CDR2 YFSETQ. This CDR3 comprises 14 residues. The PCR had 60 Vbeta and 13 Jbeta primers. TCRdb's table, derived via immunoSEQ multiplex PCR, lists solely in-frame clones and lacks some. The profile shows 200,000 to 250,000 clones, over 75% of them singletons. V usage is TRBV5-1 and J usage is TRBJ2-7; a possible D gene is TRBD2 (6 bases). This TCR was sampled from a girl aged 2-10 years in good health and CMV-seronegative. Sequenced: PBMCs. The CDR3 spells CASRLGREESEQYF. CDR3 sequence (DNA): TGCGCCAGCAGACTGGGCAGGGAGGAGAGCGAGCAGTACTTC.